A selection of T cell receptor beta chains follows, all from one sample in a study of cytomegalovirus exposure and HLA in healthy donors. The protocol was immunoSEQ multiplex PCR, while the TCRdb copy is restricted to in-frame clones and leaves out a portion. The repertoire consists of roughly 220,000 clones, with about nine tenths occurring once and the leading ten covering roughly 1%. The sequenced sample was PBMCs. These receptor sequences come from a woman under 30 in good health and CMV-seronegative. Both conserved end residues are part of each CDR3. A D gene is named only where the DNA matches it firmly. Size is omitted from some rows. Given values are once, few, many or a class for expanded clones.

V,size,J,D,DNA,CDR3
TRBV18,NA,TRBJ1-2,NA,TGTGCCAGCTCACCCCCTCGAACTATTTCATATGGCTACACCTTC,CASSPPRTISYGYTF
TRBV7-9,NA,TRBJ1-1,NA,TGTGCCAGCGCAGTGGGAGGGTTTCGAGGGGTGAACACTGAAGCTTTCTTT,CASAVGGFRGVNTEAFF
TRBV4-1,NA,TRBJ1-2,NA,TGCGCCAGCAGCCAAGATGTTCAACAGGTCTATGGCTACACCTTC,CASSQDVQQVYGYTF
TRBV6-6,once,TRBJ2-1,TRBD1,TGTGCCAGCAGTTACCCCGGGACAGGGTACAATGAGCAGTTCTTC,CASSYPGTGYNEQFF
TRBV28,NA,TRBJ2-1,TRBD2,TGTGCCAGCACCCTCGGAGCGGGAGGGCGTACTGAGCAGTTCTTC,CASTLGAGGRTEQFF
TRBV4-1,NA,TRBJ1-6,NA,TGCGCCAGCAGACGAATTGACATTTCACCCCTCCACTTT,CASRRIDISPLHF
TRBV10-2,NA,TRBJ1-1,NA,TGCGCCAGCAGAGCGGGAGTCGTTATGAACACTGAAGCTTTCTTT,CASRAGVVMNTEAFF
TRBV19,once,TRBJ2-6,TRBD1,TGTGCCAGTAGTAGCAGGGGGTCGCTTGGGGCCAACGTCCTGACTTTC,CASSSRGSLGANVLTF
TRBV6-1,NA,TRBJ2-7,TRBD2,TGTGCCGGGCGCCGGACTAGCAGCTCCTACGAGCAGTACTTC,CAGRRTSSSYEQYF
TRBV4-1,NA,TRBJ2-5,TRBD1,TGCGCCAGCAGCCAGTTGGGACAGTCCCTCGAAGGAACCCAGTACTTC,CASSQLGQSLEGTQYF
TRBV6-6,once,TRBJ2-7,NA,TGTGCCAGCAGTCCGAGGGGGAGCTCCTACGAGCAGTACTTC,CASSPRGSSYEQYF
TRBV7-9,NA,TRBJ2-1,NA,TGTGCCAGCAGCTTAGCCGCAGGTCTTCAGTTCTTC,CASSLAAGLQFF
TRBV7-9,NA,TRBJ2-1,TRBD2,TGTGCCAGCAGCGATGTTTTAGCGGGAACCTACAATGAGCAGTTCTTC,CASSDVLAGTYNEQFF
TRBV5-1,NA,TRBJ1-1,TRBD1,TGCGCCAGCAGCTCCAAGGGACAGGGTATGGTGTCCGGGATTGAAGCTTTCTTT,CASSSKGQGMVSGIEAFF
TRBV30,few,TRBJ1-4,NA,TGTGCCTGGATACGGAAACTGTTTTTT,CAWIRKLFF
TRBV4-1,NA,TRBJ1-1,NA,TGCGCCAGCAGCCATTTGGGGAGGTTGAACACTGAAGCTTTCTTT,CASSHLGRLNTEAFF
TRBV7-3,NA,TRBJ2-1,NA,TGTGCCAGCAGCCACAAGAGACAAACATACAATGAGCAGTTCTTC,CASSHKRQTYNEQFF
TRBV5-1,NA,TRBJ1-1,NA,TGCGCCAGCAGCTTGCATACAGACGGTACTGAAGCTTTCTTT,CASSLHTDGTEAFF
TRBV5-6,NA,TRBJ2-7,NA,TGTGCCAGCAGCCCAAACAAGGGACGGGGGTACGAGCAGTACTTC,CASSPNKGRGYEQYF
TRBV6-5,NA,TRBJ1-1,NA,TGTGCCAGCAGTCCGGACCCTACTAGGGACACTGAAGCTTTCTTT,CASSPDPTRDTEAFF
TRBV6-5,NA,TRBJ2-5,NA,TGTGCCAGCAGTTACTCCCAGGGGCCAGAGACCCAGTACTTC,CASSYSQGPETQYF
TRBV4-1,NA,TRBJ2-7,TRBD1,TGCGCCAGCAGCGCAAACCGGGACAGCAGGCCCTACGAGCAGTACTTC,CASSANRDSRPYEQYF
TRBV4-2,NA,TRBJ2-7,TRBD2,TGTGCCAGCAGGCTGGGACTAGCGGGAGTCGGCGAGCAGTACTTC,CASRLGLAGVGEQYF
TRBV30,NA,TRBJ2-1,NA,TGTGCCTGGAGTGTGCCGAGCTCCTACAATGAGCAGTTCTTC,CAWSVPSSYNEQFF
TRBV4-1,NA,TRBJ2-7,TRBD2,TGCGCCAGCAGCCCAACTAGCGGGGGTAGGTTTTACGAGCAGTACTTC,CASSPTSGGRFYEQYF
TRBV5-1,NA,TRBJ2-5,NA,TGCGCCAGCAGCAGGAGGACAGAAGAGACCCAGTACTTC,CASSRRTEETQYF
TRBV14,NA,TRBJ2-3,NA,TGTGCCAGCAGCCAAGTGCCCGCGGATACGCAGTATTTT,CASSQVPADTQYF
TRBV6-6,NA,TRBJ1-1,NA,TGTGCCAGCAGTTACTCGAAGGGCCCGGGAAACACTGAAGCTTTCTTT,CASSYSKGPGNTEAFF
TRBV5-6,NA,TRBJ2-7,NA,TGTGCCAGCAGCTTACAGGGCGAGCAGTACTTC,CASSLQGEQYF
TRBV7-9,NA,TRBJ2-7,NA,TGTGCCAGCAGCCCTTCCCCCGTCCAGGCCAGGGCGCAGTACTTC,CASSPSPVQARAQYF
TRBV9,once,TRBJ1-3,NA,TGTGCCAGCAGCCCACTCTTCTCTGGAAACACCATATATTTT,CASSPLFSGNTIYF
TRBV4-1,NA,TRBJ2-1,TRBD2,TGCGCCAGCAGCCAAGATCATACCCCGGGACTAGCGGGAGGGACCTCTGGCAATGAGCAGTTCTTC,CASSQDHTPGLAGGTSGNEQFF
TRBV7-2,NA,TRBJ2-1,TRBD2,TGTGCCAGCAGCTTAGATGGTTCAGCCGGGGGGGATGAGCAGTTCTTC,CASSLDGSAGGDEQFF
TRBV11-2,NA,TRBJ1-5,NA,TGTGCCAGCAGCTCCGATACAGGGAGGGGCTTCAATCAGCCCCAGCATTTT,CASSSDTGRGFNQPQHF
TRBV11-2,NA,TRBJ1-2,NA,TGTGCCAGCAGCTTAGTGGGGGGGCGCGGTGGCTACACCTTC,CASSLVGGRGGYTF
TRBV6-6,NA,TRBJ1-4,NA,TGTGCCAGCATCCTCGGACATTTTGCAACTAATGAAAAACTGTTTTTT,CASILGHFATNEKLFF
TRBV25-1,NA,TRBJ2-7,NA,TGTGCCAGCAGTGCAACCAGTCAACACCGCCGTCCCTACGAGCAGTACTTC,CASSATSQHRRPYEQYF
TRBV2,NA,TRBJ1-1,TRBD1,TGTGCCAGCAAGGGTGACAGGGACACTGAAGCTTTCTTT,CASKGDRDTEAFF
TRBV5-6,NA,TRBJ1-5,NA,TGTGCCAGCAGCTTGGCGGGCAATCAGCCCCAGCATTTT,CASSLAGNQPQHF
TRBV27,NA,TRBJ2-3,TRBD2,TGTGCCAGCAGTTTCCCGACTAGCGGGGGACCCACAGATACGCAGTATTTT,CASSFPTSGGPTDTQYF
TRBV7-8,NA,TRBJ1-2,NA,TGTGCCAGCAGCTTATCGGGTCTTCGCTATGGCTACACCTTC,CASSLSGLRYGYTF
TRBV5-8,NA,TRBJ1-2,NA,TGTGCCAGCAGTAGGGGAAACTATGGCTACACCTTC,CASSRGNYGYTF
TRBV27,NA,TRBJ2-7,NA,TGTGCCAGCAGTTTGATCGGGAGCTACGAGCAGTACTTC,CASSLIGSYEQYF
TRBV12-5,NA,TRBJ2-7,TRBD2,TGTGCTAGTGGACCAGCTTTTCGGACTAGCGGGAGGGGACAGTACTTC,CASGPAFRTSGRGQYF
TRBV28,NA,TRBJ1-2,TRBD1,TGTGCCAGCAGTACCTTCGAGGGACAGGGTTTAGAGTATGGCTACACCTTC,CASSTFEGQGLEYGYTF